This TCR beta chain appears in the sequencing data of a study of CD8+ T cells in alopecia areata. Study-wide background: Patients in the treated group were given tofacitinib by mouth, 5 to 10 mg twice a day.

The study, taken as a whole, reports: Besides other cells, scalp samples also yield sequences of resident alphabeta T cells from normal skin. For baseline CD8+ expansion, any link to response stays uncertain with one nonresponder. Scalp clonality and expanded CD8+ clones among the top 100 showed significant decreases with tofacitinib.

The treatment denotes: oral pan-JAK inhibitor, 5-10 mg twice daily. In its sample, this clone was seen once. Its antigen is not identified. Once RNA had been extracted, it was reverse transcribed into cDNA to act as the sequencing template. The assay was immunoSEQ multiplex PCR, and TCRdb's table has in-frame clones only and misses some. Of some 240,000 clones in the sample, roughly 56% were seen once. Germline loops: CDR1 MGHDK, CDR2 SYGVNS. The CDR3 is 15 residues long. The V and J ends lost 3 bases and 3 bases, in that order; junction bases with no gene match: 6. This TCR derives from a human donor with alopecia areata. The sequencing used CD4+ T cells sorted from blood, collected at week 4, from a patient treated with tofacitinib. The J gene is TRBJ1-2, the V gene TRBV25-1, with 8 bases identical to TRBD1. DNA of the CDR3: TGTGCCAGCAGTGACGCCAGGGGGCTTTACTATGGCTACACCTTC. It yields the protein CASSDARGLYYGYTF.